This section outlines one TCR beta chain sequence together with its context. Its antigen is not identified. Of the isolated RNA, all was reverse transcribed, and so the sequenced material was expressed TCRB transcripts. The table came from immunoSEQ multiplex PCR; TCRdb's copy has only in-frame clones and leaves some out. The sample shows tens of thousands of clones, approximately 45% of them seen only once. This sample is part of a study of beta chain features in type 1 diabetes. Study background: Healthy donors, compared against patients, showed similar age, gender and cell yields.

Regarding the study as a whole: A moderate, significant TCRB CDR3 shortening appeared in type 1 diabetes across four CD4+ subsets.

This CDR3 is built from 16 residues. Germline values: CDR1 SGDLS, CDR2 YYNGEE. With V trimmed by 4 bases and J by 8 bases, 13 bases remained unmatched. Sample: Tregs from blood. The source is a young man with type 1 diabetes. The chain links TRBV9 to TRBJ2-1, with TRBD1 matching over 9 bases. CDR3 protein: CASSPPGQGLSHEQFF. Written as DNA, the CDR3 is TGTGCCAGCAGCCCCCCGGGACAGGGCTTATCCCATGAGCAGTTCTTC.